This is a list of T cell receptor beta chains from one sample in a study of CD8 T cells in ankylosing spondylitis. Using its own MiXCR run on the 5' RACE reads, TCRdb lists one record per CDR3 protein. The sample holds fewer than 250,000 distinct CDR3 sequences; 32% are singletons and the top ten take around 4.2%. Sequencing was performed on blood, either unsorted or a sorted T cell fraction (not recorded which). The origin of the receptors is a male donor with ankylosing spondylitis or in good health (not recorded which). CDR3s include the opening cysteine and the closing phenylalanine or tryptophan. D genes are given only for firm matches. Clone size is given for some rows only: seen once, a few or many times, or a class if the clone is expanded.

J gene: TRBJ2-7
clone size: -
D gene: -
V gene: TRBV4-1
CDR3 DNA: TGCGCCAGCAGCCAAGTAAGCGGCGCCAGCTCCTACGAGCAGTACTTC
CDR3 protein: CASSQVSGASSYEQYF

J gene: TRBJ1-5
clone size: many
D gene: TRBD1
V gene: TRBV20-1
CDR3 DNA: TGCAGTGCTAGAGAGACAGGGCAGCAGCCCCAGCATTTT
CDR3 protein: CSARETGQQPQHF

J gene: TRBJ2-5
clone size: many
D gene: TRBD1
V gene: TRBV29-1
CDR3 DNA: TGCAGCGTTGAAGCCCAGGACAGGGAGTTTGAAGAGACCCAGTACTTC
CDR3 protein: CSVEAQDREFEETQYF

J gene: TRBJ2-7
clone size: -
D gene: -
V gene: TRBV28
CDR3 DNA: TGTGCCAGCAGTTTTAACCCCTCGACAGACTACGAGCAGTACTTC
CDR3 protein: CASSFNPSTDYEQYF

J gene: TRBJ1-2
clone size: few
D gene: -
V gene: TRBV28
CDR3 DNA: TGTGCCAGCAGCCTACCTGTGGGGCGTAACGCTAACTATGGCTACACCTTC
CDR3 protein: CASSLPVGRNANYGYTF

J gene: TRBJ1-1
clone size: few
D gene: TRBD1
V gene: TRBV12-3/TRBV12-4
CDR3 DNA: TGTGCCAGCAGTCCCGATCAGGGGGTTGGGGGCACTGAAGCTTTCTTT
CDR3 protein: CASSPDQGVGGTEAFF

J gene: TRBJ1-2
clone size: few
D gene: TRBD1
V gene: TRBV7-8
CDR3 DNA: TGTGCCAGCAGCGCCCGACAGGGGCAAGATAACTATGGCTACACCTTC
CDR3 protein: CASSARQGQDNYGYTF

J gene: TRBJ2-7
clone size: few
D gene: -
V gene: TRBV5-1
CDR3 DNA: TGCGCCAGCAGCCCGGCAGACCTAACCTACGAGCAGTACTTC
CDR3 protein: CASSPADLTYEQYF

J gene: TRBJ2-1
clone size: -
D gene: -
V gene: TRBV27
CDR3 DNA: TGTGCCAGCAGTTCTACCCCGGATGAGCAGTTCTTC
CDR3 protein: CASSSTPDEQFF

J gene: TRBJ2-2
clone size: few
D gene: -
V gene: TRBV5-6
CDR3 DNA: TGTGCCAGCAGCCACCGCGGGCGATCGAACACCGGGGAGCTGTTTTTT
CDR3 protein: CASSHRGRSNTGELFF

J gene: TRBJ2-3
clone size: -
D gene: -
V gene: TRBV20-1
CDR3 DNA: TGCAGTGCACCAGATGGTAGGACAAGGAGCTTCAATACGCAGTATTTT
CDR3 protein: CSAPDGRTRSFNTQYF

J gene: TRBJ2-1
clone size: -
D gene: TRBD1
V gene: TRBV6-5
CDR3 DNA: TGTGCCAGCAGTTACCGGACAGGACCCCTTCGGGGCTACAATGAGCAGTTCTTC
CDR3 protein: CASSYRTGPLRGYNEQFF

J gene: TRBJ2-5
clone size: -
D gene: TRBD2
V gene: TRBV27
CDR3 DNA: TGTGCCAGCAGTTTAAAGACTAGCTTCCCCCAAGAGACCCAGTACTTC
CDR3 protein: CASSLKTSFPQETQYF

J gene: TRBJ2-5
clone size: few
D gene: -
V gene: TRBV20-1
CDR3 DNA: TGCAGTGCTAGGGGTGGATGGACCCAGTACTTC
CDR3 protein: CSARGGWTQYF

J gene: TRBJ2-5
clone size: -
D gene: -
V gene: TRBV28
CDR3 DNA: TGTGCCAGCAGCGAAACAGGGAAAGAGACCCACTACTTC
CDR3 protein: CASSETGKETHYF

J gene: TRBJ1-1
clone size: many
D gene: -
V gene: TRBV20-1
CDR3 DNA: TGCAGTGCATTCCGGGACACCGTGAACACTGAAGCTTTCTTT
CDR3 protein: CSAFRDTVNTEAFF

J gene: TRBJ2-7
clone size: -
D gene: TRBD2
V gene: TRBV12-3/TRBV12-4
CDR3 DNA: TGTGCCAGCAGTTTTAGTCTGGGACCGGGGGGTTCTGGGCAGTACTTC
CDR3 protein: CASSFSLGPGGSGQYF

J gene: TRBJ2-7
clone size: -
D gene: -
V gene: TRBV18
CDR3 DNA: TGTGCCAGCTCAGAAGGCGGCGGGAATAGCGAGCAGTACTTC
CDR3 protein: CASSEGGGNSEQYF

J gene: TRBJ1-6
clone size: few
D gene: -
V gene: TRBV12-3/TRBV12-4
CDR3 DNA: TGTGCCAGCAGTTTACGGGGACCCGGATCACCCCTCCACTTT
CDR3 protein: CASSLRGPGSPLHF

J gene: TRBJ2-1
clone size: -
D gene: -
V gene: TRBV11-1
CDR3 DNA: TGTGCCAGCAGCCCGACCCCCAACAATGAGCAGTTCTTC
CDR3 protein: CASSPTPNNEQFF

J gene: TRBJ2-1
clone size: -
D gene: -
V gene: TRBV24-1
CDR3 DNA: TGTGCCACCAGTGATCCCGGGACTCCTCACTACAATGAGCAGTTCTTC
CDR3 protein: CATSDPGTPHYNEQFF

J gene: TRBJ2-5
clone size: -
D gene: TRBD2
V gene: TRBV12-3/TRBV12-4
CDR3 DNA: TGTGCCAGCAGTTTAGACTTGTGGGGGCGTCCGGGACTAGCGTACGGAGAGACCCAGTACTTC
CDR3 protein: CASSLDLWGRPGLAYGETQYF

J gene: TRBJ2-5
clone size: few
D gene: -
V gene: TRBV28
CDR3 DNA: TGTGCCAGCAGTTTAAGTAGTTCGGAGACCCAGTACTTC
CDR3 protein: CASSLSSSETQYF

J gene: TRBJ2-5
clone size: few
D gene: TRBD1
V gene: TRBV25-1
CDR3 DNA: TGTGCCAGCAGTGAACCGGGACAGGGGGCGAGTGAGACCCAGTACTTC
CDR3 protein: CASSEPGQGASETQYF

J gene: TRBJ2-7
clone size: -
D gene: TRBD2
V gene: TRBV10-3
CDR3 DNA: TGTGCCATCAGTGAGTTACTAGCGGGGAGATACTACGAGCAGTACTTC
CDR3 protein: CAISELLAGRYYEQYF

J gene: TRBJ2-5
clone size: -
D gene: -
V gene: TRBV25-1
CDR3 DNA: TGTGCCACCCGACAAGAGACCCAGTACTTC
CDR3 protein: CATRQETQYF

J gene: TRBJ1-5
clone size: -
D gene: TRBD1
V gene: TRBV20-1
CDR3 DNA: TGCAGTGCCCGTCGGACAGGGGGCAGCTTTCAGCCCCAGCATTTT
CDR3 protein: CSARRTGGSFQPQHF

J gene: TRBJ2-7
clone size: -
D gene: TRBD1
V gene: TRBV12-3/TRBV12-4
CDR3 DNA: TGTGCCAGCAGTACCCTGAGGGGGCTCGACGAGCAGTACTTC
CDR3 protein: CASSTLRGLDEQYF

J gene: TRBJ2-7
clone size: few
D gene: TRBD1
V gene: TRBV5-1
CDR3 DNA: TGCGCCAGCAGCTTGGGTGCGACAGGGGCCAACGAGCAGTACTTC
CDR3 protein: CASSLGATGANEQYF

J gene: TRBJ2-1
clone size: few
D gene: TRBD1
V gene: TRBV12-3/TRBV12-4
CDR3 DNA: TGTGCCAGCAGTTTGGTCGGACAGGGGGGCGGTGAGCAGTTCTTC
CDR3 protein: CASSLVGQGGGEQFF

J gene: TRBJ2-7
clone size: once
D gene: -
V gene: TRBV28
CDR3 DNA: TGTGCCAGCAGGGCAGGGGCGGTAGCTAACGAGCAGTACTTC
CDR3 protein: CASRAGAVANEQYF

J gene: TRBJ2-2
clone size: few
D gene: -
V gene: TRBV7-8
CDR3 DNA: TGTGCCAGCAGCCCTGTTGGCGGGGAGCTGTTTTTT
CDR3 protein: CASSPVGGELFF

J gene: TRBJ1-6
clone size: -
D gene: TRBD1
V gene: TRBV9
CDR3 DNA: TGTGCCAGCAGCGGAGACAGGGGGCCTAATTCACCCCTCCACTTT
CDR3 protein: CASSGDRGPNSPLHF

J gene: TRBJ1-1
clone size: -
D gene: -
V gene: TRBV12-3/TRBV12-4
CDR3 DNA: TGTGCCAGCAGTTTTGTTGCGTTGGGCAGTAACACTGAAGCTTTCTTT
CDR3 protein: CASSFVALGSNTEAFF

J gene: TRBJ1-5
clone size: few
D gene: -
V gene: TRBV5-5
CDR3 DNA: TGTGCCAGCAGAACAGACAGACCAACTGCTAATAGCAATCAGCCCCAGCATTTT
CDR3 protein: CASRTDRPTANSNQPQHF

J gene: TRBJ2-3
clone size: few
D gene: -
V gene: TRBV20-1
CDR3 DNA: TGCAGTGCTAGAGATTATAGCTGGGCAGATACGCAGTATTTT
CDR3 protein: CSARDYSWADTQYF

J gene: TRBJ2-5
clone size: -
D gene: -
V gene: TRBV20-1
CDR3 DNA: TGCAGTGCTAGTGTGAGGAACCAAGAGACCCAGTACTTC
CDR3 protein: CSASVRNQETQYF

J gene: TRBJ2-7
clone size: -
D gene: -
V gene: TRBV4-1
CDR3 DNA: TGCGCCAGCAGCCAAGATGGAACGAAGGGGCAGTACTTC
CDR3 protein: CASSQDGTKGQYF

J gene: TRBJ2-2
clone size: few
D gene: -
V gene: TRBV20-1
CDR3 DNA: TGCAGTGCTAGAGAGTACGGTACCGGGGAGCTGTTTTTT
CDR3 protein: CSAREYGTGELFF

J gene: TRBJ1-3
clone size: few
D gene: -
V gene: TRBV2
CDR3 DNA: TGTGCCAGCAGTGAAGGAGCCGAACTTTCTGGAAACACCATATATTTT
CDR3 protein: CASSEGAELSGNTIYF